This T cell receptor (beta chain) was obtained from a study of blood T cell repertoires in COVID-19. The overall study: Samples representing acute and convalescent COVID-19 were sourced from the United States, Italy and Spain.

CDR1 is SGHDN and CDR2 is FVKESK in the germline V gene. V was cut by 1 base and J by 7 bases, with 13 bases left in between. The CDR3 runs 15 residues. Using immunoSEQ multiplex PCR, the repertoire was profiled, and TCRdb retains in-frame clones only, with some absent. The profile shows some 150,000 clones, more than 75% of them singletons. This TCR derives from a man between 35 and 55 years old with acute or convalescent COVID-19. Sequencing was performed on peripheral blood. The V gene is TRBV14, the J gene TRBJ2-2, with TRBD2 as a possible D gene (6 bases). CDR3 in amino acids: CASSQAGGRSGELFF. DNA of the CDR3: TGTGCCAGCAGCCAAGCCGGGGGAAGGAGCGGGGAGCTGTTTTTT. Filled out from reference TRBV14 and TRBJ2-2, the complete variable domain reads EAGVTQFPSHSVIEKGQTVTLRCDPISGHDNLYWYRRVMGKEIKFLLHFVKESKQDESGMPNNRFLAERTGGTYSTLKVQPAELEDSGVYFCASSQAGGRSGELFFGEGSRLTVL.